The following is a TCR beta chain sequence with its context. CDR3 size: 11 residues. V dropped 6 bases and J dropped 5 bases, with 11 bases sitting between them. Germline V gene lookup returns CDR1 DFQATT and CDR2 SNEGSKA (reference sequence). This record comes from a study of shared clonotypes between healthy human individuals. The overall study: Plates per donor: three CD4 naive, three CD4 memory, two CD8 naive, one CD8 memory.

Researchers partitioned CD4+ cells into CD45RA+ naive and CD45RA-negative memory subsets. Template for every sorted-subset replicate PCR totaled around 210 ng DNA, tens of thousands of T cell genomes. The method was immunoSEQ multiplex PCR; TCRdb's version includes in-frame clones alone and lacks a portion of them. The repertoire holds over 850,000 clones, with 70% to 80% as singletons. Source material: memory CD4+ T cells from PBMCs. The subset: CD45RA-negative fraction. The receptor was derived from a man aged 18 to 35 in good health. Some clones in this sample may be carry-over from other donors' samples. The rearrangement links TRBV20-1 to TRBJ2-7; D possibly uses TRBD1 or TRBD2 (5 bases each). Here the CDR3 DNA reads TGCAGTGCCTGGGACCGCCACGAGCAGTACTTC. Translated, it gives CSAWDRHEQYF.